Presented here are 23 T cell receptor beta chains from one specimen sequenced in a study of cytomegalovirus exposure and HLA in healthy donors. The primer mix had 60 Vbeta and 13 Jbeta primers. Assay used: immunoSEQ multiplex PCR; TCRdb lists only in-frame clones, some missing. The sample has 150,000 to 250,000 clones; 82% are singletons. The sequencing input was PBMCs. These receptors were obtained from a boy aged 2 to 10 in good health and CMV-seronegative.

The chain joins TRBV7-4 to TRBJ2-5, with D perhaps TRBD2 (5 bases). CDR1 and CDR2 from the germline V gene are SGHVT and SQSDAQ. The CDR3 length is 15 residues. Trimming removed 5 bases at V and 5 bases at J, with 18 bases between. Here the CDR3 DNA reads TGTGCCAGCAGCCTCCTCCCCACGCGAGGGGAGACCCAGTACTTC. Translation: CASSLLPTRGETQYF.

The chain employs TRBV27 and TRBJ1-1; D is ambiguous. Germline-derived CDR1 and CDR2 are MNHEY and SMNVEV (reference sequence). With 2 bases removed from V and 1 base from J, the gap between germline ends came to 5 bases. This CDR3 has 13 amino acids. CDR3 region: CASSLNGNTEAFF. The CDR3 DNA reads as TGTGCCAGCAGTTTAAACGGGAACACTGAAGCTTTCTTT.

The chain links TRBV5-1 to TRBJ2-7; D call uncertain. The V gene lost 0 bases and the J gene lost 0 bases, with 7 bases spanning the gap. The CDR3 length is 14 residues. Germline loops: CDR1 SGHRS, CDR2 YFSETQ. Here the CDR3 reads CASSLAGASYEQYF. The CDR3 bases are TGCGCCAGCAGCTTGGCAGGCGCCTCCTACGAGCAGTACTTC.

The J gene is TRBJ1-2, the V gene TRBV19; 8 positions match TRBD1. J lost 7 bases, V lost 6 bases, and 10 bases had no gene match. CDR1 LNHDA and CDR2 SQIVND come from the germline V gene (reference sequence). The CDR3 has 14 amino acids. Here the CDR3 DNA reads TGTGCCAGTAGGCGGACAGGGATAGGCTTTGGCTACACCTTC. Its translation is CASRRTGIGFGYTF.

The V gene is TRBV5-5, the J gene TRBJ1-5; TRBD1 might be the D (5 bases). The length of the CDR3 is 13 residues. Germline V gene lookup returns CDR1 SGHKS and CDR2 YYEKEE (reference sequence). Between the trimmed V and J ends, which lost 7 bases and 4 bases, there was a span of 12 bases. CDR3 region: CASGQGMNQPQHF. As DNA, the CDR3 is TGTGCCAGCGGCCAGGGAATGAATCAGCCCCAGCATTTT. Filled out from reference TRBV5-5 and TRBJ1-5, the complete variable domain reads DAGVTQSPTHLIKTRGQQVTLRCSPISGHKSVSWYQQVLGQGPQFIFQYYEKEERGRGNFPDRFSARQFPNYSSELNVNALLLGDSALYLCASGQGMNQPQHFGDGTRLSIL.

The rearrangement uses TRBV11-2 and TRBJ1-4; D might be TRBD1 (5 bases). The germline CDR1 and CDR2 sequences are SGHAT and FQNNGV. The CDR3 runs 13 residues. V was clipped by 5 bases and J by 7 bases, with 11 bases between them. In nucleotides, the CDR3 is TGTGCCAGCAGCCCTGGGGGGGGTGAAAAACTGTTTTTT. It translates to CASSPGGGEKLFF.

The chain recombines TRBV7-6 with TRBJ1-1, with D tentatively TRBD1 (5 bases). This CDR3 is built from 15 residues. Per germline, CDR1 SGHVS and CDR2 FNYEAQ. Deletions cut 3 bases from V and 1 base from J, with 12 bases between. CDR3 in amino acids: CASSLAGPANTEAFF. As DNA, the CDR3 is TGTGCCAGCAGCTTGGCGGGACCGGCGAACACTGAAGCTTTCTTT.

J is TRBJ2-7 and V is TRBV5-5, with D perhaps matching TRBD2 (6 bases). The length of the CDR3 is 12 residues. V gave up 4 bases and J gave up 5 bases, with 10 bases separating them. Germline values: CDR1 SGHKS, CDR2 YYEKEE (reference sequence). The CDR3: CASSREDHEQYF. The CDR3 DNA reads as TGTGCCAGCAGCAGGGAGGATCACGAGCAGTACTTC.

This chain joins TRBV7-2 and TRBJ2-5; possible D gene TRBD2, 6 bases. The CDR3 has 13 amino acids. Germline lookup yields CDR1 SGHTA and CDR2 FQGNSA. V lost 0 bases and J 4 bases, leaving 6 bases between the germline ends. CDR3: CASSLARGETQYF. In nucleotides, the CDR3 is TGTGCCAGCAGCTTAGCGCGGGGAGAGACCCAGTACTTC. Drawing the rest from reference TRBV7-2 and TRBJ2-5, the complete variable domain is GAGVSQSPSNKVTEKGKDVELRCDPISGHTALYWYRQSLGQGLEFLIYFQGNSAPDKSGLPSDRFSAERTGGSVSTLTIQRTQQEDSAVYLCASSLARGETQYFGPGTRLLVL.

This chain connects TRBV7-6 to TRBJ1-4, with 7 bases matching TRBD1. The germline V gene encodes CDR1 SGHVS and CDR2 FNYEAQ. Trimming at V came to 5 bases and at J to 6 bases, leaving 3 bases not matched to a gene. The CDR3 is 13 amino acids. The CDR3 loop is CASSQGTDEKLFF. The CDR3 bases are TGTGCCAGCAGCCAGGGGACAGATGAAAAACTGTTTTTT.

Regarding this clone: One end of the junction is discordant with germline, which a read error may explain. The chain employs TRBV7-9 and TRBJ1-2; 9 bases map to TRBD1. Germline V gives CDR1 SEHNR, CDR2 FQNEAQ (reference sequence). This CDR3 has 15 amino acids. The CDR3 is CSSSSDRGRDYGYTF. The CDR3 DNA reads as TGTTCCAGCAGCTCGGACAGGGGCCGAGACTATGGCTACACCTTC.

The CDR3 loop is CATSRLSGISNQPQHF. The CDR3 coding sequence is TGTGCCACCAGCAGACTCTCAGGGATCAGCAATCAGCCCCAGCATTTT. This rearrangement joins TRBV15 to TRBJ1-5; D is possibly TRBD1 (5 bases). CDR1 is LNHNV, CDR2 YYDKDF, per germline (reference sequence). The CDR3 is made up of 16 amino acids. With 2 bases removed from V and 1 base from J, the gap between germline ends came to 12 bases.

The chain recombines TRBV10-2 with TRBJ1-5, with a possible D match to TRBD1 (5 bases). The CDR3 contains 13 residues. Trimming cost V 9 bases and J 5 bases, with 14 bases left between them. Germline-derived CDR1 and CDR2 are WSHSY and SAAADI. The CDR3 DNA sequence: TGCGCCAGTTCGACAGTATATGATCAGCCCCAGCATTTT. This encodes CASSTVYDQPQHF.

The chain is built from TRBV4-3 and TRBJ2-7, with D unresolved. V lost 4 bases and J 0 bases, leaving 16 bases between the germline ends. CDR1 LGHNA and CDR2 YSLEER come from the germline V gene. The CDR3 sequence is 16 residues long. DNA of the CDR3: TGCGCCAGCAGCCCCCCGAGATCTCTCTTCTCCTACGAGCAGTACTTC. Translated, it gives CASSPPRSLFSYEQYF.

The chain employs TRBV6-1 and TRBJ1-5, with 7 positions matching TRBD1. The CDR3 has 15 amino acids. CDR1 MNHNS and CDR2 SASEGT come from the germline V gene. The ends lost 8 bases at V and 6 bases at J; junction bases unmatched: 13. CDR3 sequence reads: CASLGSGTASQPQHF. The CDR3 nucleotides are TGTGCCAGCTTGGGATCCGGGACAGCAAGTCAGCCCCAGCATTTT.

V is TRBV5-1 and J is TRBJ1-1; TRBD1 matches 7 bases. From germline, CDR1 is SGHRS and CDR2 YFSETQ. The CDR3 is 14 residues long. With 0 bases clipped from V and 3 bases from J, the junction kept 2 bases outside the gene matches. CDR3 loop: CASSLDRGYTEAFF. DNA of the CDR3: TGCGCCAGCAGCTTGGACAGGGGTTACACTGAAGCTTTCTTT.

Turning to this clone: One end of the junction varies from germline; a read error may be responsible. CDR3 DNA: TGTGTCAGCAGCTTGGGAGGACTAGCGGGGGAGCAGTTCTTC. Translating it yields CVSSLGGLAGEQFF. The chain recombines TRBV5-6 with TRBJ2-1, with TRBD2 matching over 12 bases. There are 14 residues in the CDR3. Germline lookup yields CDR1 SGHDT and CDR2 YYEEEE.

This clone turned up a few times. The chain joins TRBV11-2 to TRBJ2-2; no reliable D call. Germline V CDR1 and CDR2: SGHAT, FQNNGV. Between the trimmed V and J ends, which lost 4 bases and 7 bases, there was a span of 7 bases. CDR3 length: 12 residues. Here the CDR3 reads CASSSVLGELFF. The CDR3 nucleotides are TGTGCCAGCAGCTCGGTCCTCGGGGAGCTGTTTTTT.

The chain carries TRBV19 and TRBJ1-1; no reliable D call. The ends were cut back, 4 bases at V and 1 base at J, with 7 bases in the middle. This CDR3 spans 13 amino acids. Germline loops: CDR1 LNHDA, CDR2 SQIVND (reference sequence). In DNA form, the CDR3 reads TGTGCCAGTAGTAAAAGACAGAACACTGAAGCTTTCTTT. Translating gives CASSKRQNTEAFF.

The CDR3: CASSISSWSPLHF. CDR3 DNA: TGTGCCAGTAGTATAAGCTCCTGGTCACCCCTCCACTTT. V usage is TRBV19 and J usage is TRBJ1-6; D unresolved. V was shortened by 2 bases and J by 10 bases, with 9 bases between the two germline ends. Germline V gene sequence: CDR1 LNHDA, CDR2 SQIVND (reference sequence). CDR3 size: 13 residues.

The J gene is TRBJ1-3, the V gene TRBV2; D is uncertain. CDR3 size: 16 residues. V shed 2 bases and J shed 2 bases, with 13 bases lying between them. The germline V gene has CDR1 SNHLY and CDR2 FYNNEI. CDR3 protein: CASSERYHLAGNTIYF. DNA of the CDR3: TGTGCCAGCAGTGAACGATACCACCTAGCTGGAAACACCATATATTTT.

This clone was found once. The V call is TRBV7-9, the J call TRBJ2-7, with D maybe TRBD1 (5 bases). The CDR3 sequence is 15 residues long. Trimming shortened V by 2 bases and J by 0 bases, and 11 bases separated the two germline ends. Germline V gives CDR1 SEHNR, CDR2 FQNEAQ (reference sequence). The CDR3 DNA reads as TGTGCCAGCAGCTTATCGGCAGGGTCCTCCTACGAGCAGTACTTC. Translated, it gives CASSLSAGSSYEQYF.

The V call is TRBV9, the J call TRBJ2-3; 12 bases are shared with TRBD2. The CDR3 sequence is 17 residues long. In germline, CDR1 is SGDLS, CDR2 YYNGEE. V dropped 2 bases and J dropped 0; count of bases not matched to a gene: 4. CDR3 sequence: CASSVQTSGGSTDTQYF. CDR3 in DNA: TGTGCCAGCAGCGTTCAGACTAGCGGGGGCAGCACAGATACGCAGTATTTT.